The 22 T cell receptor beta chains below were found in one sample sequenced in a study of patients and donors after allogeneic stem cell transplantation. In TCRdb, the RT-PCR reads were re-called with MiXCR into one record per CDR3 protein. The top ten hold approximately 5.9% of the sample, which has roughly 960,000 distinct CDR3 sequences, approximately 19% seen once. The sequenced sample was blood, either unsorted or a sorted T cell fraction (not recorded which). The source of these receptors is a human donor who was either an allogeneic HSCT recipient or a stem cell or donor lymphocyte infusion donor (not recorded which). It is not recorded whose cells these are; they may come from a transplant donor.

This clonotype occurred a few times. The V call is TRBV28, the J call TRBJ2-7, with TRBD1 matching over 8 bases. Germline V gene lookup returns CDR1 MDHEN and CDR2 SYDVKM. The CDR3 sequence is 15 residues long. V lost 6 bases to trimming and J lost 2 bases; unmatched junction nucleotides: 9. The DNA for the CDR3 is TGTGCCAGCAGCTCCCTCGGGACAGGAACCTACGAGCAGTACTTC. The encoded protein is CASSSLGTGTYEQYF. The whole variable domain, remainder taken from reference TRBV28 and TRBJ2-7, is DVKVTQSSRYLVKRTGEKVFLECVQDMDHENMFWYRQDPGLGLRLIYFSYDVKMKEKGDIPEGYSVSREKKERFSLILESASTNQTSMYLCASSSLGTGTYEQYFGPGTRLTVT.

The chain has TRBV5-4 and TRBJ1-5; possible D gene TRBD1, 5 bases. With 0 bases removed from V and 1 base from J, the gap between germline ends came to 23 bases. Germline lookup yields CDR1 SGHNT and CDR2 YYREEE (reference sequence). This CDR3 region has 20 residues. In nucleotides, the CDR3 is TGTGCCAGCAGCTTGGAGTCTCCGGGACCGCGGGGTGGAAGCAATCAGCCCCAGCATTTT. Translating gives CASSLESPGPRGGSNQPQHF.

The V call is TRBV27, the J call TRBJ1-1; D remains unclear. CDR3 size: 12 residues. CDR1 and CDR2 (germline): MNHEY, SMNVEV (reference sequence). V lost 6 bases and J 11 bases, leaving 16 bases between the germline ends. In nucleotides, the CDR3 is TGTGCCAGCAGAAACTCGCGGGAAGCTGCTTTCTTT. It specifies CASRNSREAAFF.

The sample holds one count of this clonotype. The rearrangement links TRBV5-1 to TRBJ2-7, with TRBD2 identical over 12 bases. After removal of 0 bases from V and 4 bases from J, the junction contained 2 bases not matched to a gene. The CDR3 runs to 15 residues. Per germline, CDR1 SGHRS and CDR2 YFSETQ. CDR3 region: CASSLGGTSGYEQYF. Written as DNA, the CDR3 is TGCGCCAGCAGCTTGGGGGGGACTAGCGGGTACGAGCAGTACTTC.

This sequence joins TRBV2 and TRBJ1-5; D is perhaps TRBD1 (5 bases). Germline assignment: CDR1 SNHLY and CDR2 FYNNEI. V was shortened by 6 bases and J by 6 bases, with 12 bases between the two germline ends. The CDR3 totals 13 residues. The DNA of the CDR3 is TGTGCCAGCAGAGAGGGAAGGGGTCAGCCCCAGCATTTT. This sequence encodes CASREGRGQPQHF. Combining the CDR3 with reference TRBV2 and TRBJ1-5 gives the whole variable domain EPEVTQTPSHQVTQMGQEVILRCVPISNHLYFYWYRQILGQKVEFLVSFYNNEISEKSEIFDDQFSVERPDGSNFTLKIRSTKLEDSAMYFCASREGRGQPQHFGDGTRLSIL.

This clonotype appeared a few times. The V gene is TRBV2, the J gene TRBJ1-1; a possible D gene is TRBD1 (6 bases). Trimming pared 4 bases from V and 7 bases from J, leaving 13 bases between. The CDR3 has 13 amino acids. Germline-derived CDR1 and CDR2 are SNHLY and FYNNEI. DNA of the CDR3: TGTGCCAGCAGTGTGGACAGTCGGATTGAAGCTTTCTTT. This translates into CASSVDSRIEAFF. The full variable domain, with the rest looked up from reference TRBV2 and TRBJ1-1, is EPEVTQTPSHQVTQMGQEVILRCVPISNHLYFYWYRQILGQKVEFLVSFYNNEISEKSEIFDDQFSVERPDGSNFTLKIRSTKLEDSAMYFCASSVDSRIEAFFGQGTRLTVV.

This clonotype occurred a few times. The chain links TRBV12-3 or TRBV12-4 to TRBJ1-2, with D tentatively TRBD1 (6 bases). The CDR3 extends over 15 amino acids. Between the trimmed V and J ends, which lost 2 bases and 4 bases, there was a span of 14 bases. The CDR3 DNA reads TGTGCCAGCAGTTTATTGACAGGAAGCCTCTATGGCTACACCTTC. Translating it yields CASSLLTGSLYGYTF.

DNA of the CDR3: TGTGCCAGCAGCTCGGGACAGGGGAAGATAACTGAAGCTTTCTTT. Its translation: CASSSGQGKITEAFF. The J gene is TRBJ1-1, the V gene TRBV7-6; 10 nucleotides align to TRBD1. After removal of 4 bases from V and 5 bases from J, the junction contained 7 bases not matched to a gene. This CDR3 spans 15 amino acids. Germline loops: CDR1 SGHVS, CDR2 FNYEAQ.

This clonotype was found a few times. The chain recombines TRBV12-3 or TRBV12-4 with TRBJ2-3; D gene unclear. V lost 1 base and J lost 3, with 8 bases in between. The CDR3 is made up of 14 amino acids. CDR3 sequence (DNA): TGTGCCAGCAGTTTAGTACGGCTAACAGATACGCAGTATTTT. This codes for CASSLVRLTDTQYF.

Only a few counts were recorded for this clonotype. The gene calls are TRBV4-1 and TRBJ1-2; 11 bases are shared with TRBD1. This CDR3 is built from 19 residues. V was pared by 3 bases and J by 1 base, with 13 bases of the junction left unmatched. From germline, CDR1 is MGHRA and CDR2 YSYEKL. Here the CDR3 DNA reads TGCGCCAGCAGCCATCCAGCGTCCGGGACAGGGGGTCGTAACTATGGCTACACCTTC. It encodes CASSHPASGTGGRNYGYTF.

The chain recombines TRBV6-5 with TRBJ1-2, with 7 bases lining up with TRBD1. The CDR3 runs 17 residues. Per the germline V gene, CDR1 is MNHEY and CDR2 is SVGAGI. V was pared by 0 bases and J by 4 bases, with 11 bases of the junction left unmatched. The CDR3 bases are TGTGCCAGCAGTTACTCGACAGGGCAGGTCGTACCCTATGGCTACACCTTC. Translating gives CASSYSTGQVVPYGYTF.

The chain recombines TRBV11-2 with TRBJ2-2, with 9 bases identical to TRBD1. V dropped 6 bases and J dropped 7; count of bases not matched to a gene: 18. The CDR3 loop spans 18 amino acids. CDR1 SGHAT and CDR2 FQNNGV come from the germline V gene. The CDR3: CASSSKNRGLMLGGELFF. The CDR3 nucleotides read TGTGCCAGCAGTAGCAAAAACAGGGGGCTCATGCTTGGCGGGGAGCTGTTTTTT. Drawing the rest from reference TRBV11-2 and TRBJ2-2, the complete variable domain is EAGVAQSPRYKIIEKRQSVAFWCNPISGHATLYWYQQILGQGPKLLIQFQNNGVVDDSQLPKDRFSAERLKGVDSTLKIQPAKLEDSAVYLCASSSKNRGLMLGGELFFGEGSRLTVL.

J is TRBJ1-5 and V is TRBV5-1; D might be TRBD1 (6 bases). The CDR3 is 15 residues long. V was pared by 1 base and J by 1 base, with 9 bases between. Germline-derived CDR1 and CDR2 are SGHRS and YFSETQ. The CDR3: CASSLKGGSNQPQHF. Here the CDR3 DNA reads TGCGCCAGCAGCTTGAAGGGGGGGAGCAATCAGCCCCAGCATTTT.

This clonotype occurred a few times. The chain joins TRBV20-1 to TRBJ2-1, with 7 bases matching TRBD2. CDR3 length: 15 amino acids. Germline values: CDR1 DFQATT, CDR2 SNEGSKA (reference sequence). The V segment lost 5 bases and the J segment 2 bases; nucleotides outside the gene matches: 9. CDR3 DNA: TGCAGTGCTCAAAAACGCGGGGGAGCCTACAATGAGCAGTTCTTC. Its protein is CSAQKRGGAYNEQFF.

This clonotype came up a few times. This chain connects TRBV6-5 to TRBJ2-7; no definite D call. Germline-derived CDR1 and CDR2 are MNHEY and SVGAGI. V lost 0 bases, J lost 3 bases, and 6 bases lay in between. The CDR3 extends over 13 amino acids. The CDR3 DNA follows: TGTGCCAGCAGTTACTCGGCTGGCTACGAGCAGTACTTC. Protein: CASSYSAGYEQYF.

The rearrangement joins TRBV7-8 to TRBJ1-6, with TRBD1 matching 7 bases. Germline CDR1 and CDR2: SGHVS and FQNEAQ. The CDR3 consists of 13 residues. V lost 2 bases, J lost 12 bases, and 4 bases stayed unmatched. Here the CDR3 DNA reads TGTGCCAGCAGCTTAAGACAGGGTATACCCCTCCACTTT. This encodes CASSLRQGIPLHF.

This clonotype has only one observation. The rearrangement joins TRBV6-5 to TRBJ2-7; the D is unclear. V was clipped by 4 bases and J by 2 bases, with 27 bases between them. The V gene's germline CDR1 is MNHEY and CDR2 SVGAGI. This CDR3 region has 19 residues. In nucleotides, the CDR3 is TGTGCCAGCAGTTCCCTCAGAACCGCCAAAGAATCCTCGCCCTACGAGCAGTACTTC. Translation: CASSSLRTAKESSPYEQYF.

The rearrangement links TRBV20-1 to TRBJ2-2; D might be TRBD1 (7 bases). V lost 5 bases and J 4 bases, leaving 20 bases between the germline ends. This CDR3 spans 16 amino acids. The germline V gene encodes CDR1 DFQATT and CDR2 SNEGSKA (reference sequence). CDR3 nucleotides: TGCAGTGCTCAGTTGGCCAGGGGGGCAGGCACCGGGGAGCTGTTTTTT. The encoded protein is CSAQLARGAGTGELFF.

The rearrangement links TRBV29-1 to TRBJ1-2, with D possibly TRBD1 on 5 matching bases. The V end lost 7 bases, the J end lost 10 bases, and 19 bases lay between the germline ends. Germline V gene sequence: CDR1 SQVTM, CDR2 ANQGSEA. This CDR3 is built from 12 residues. The CDR3 nucleotides read TGCAGCGCCCTACAAACGGAAGGGGTCTACACCTTC. Residues: CSALQTEGVYTF. Drawing the rest from reference TRBV29-1 and TRBJ1-2, the complete variable domain is SAVISQKPSRDICQRGTSLTIQCQVDSQVTMMFWYRQQPGQSLTLIATANQGSEATYESGFVIDKFPISRPNLTFSTLTVSNMSPEDSSIYLCSALQTEGVYTFGSGTRLTVV.

The chain links TRBV4-1 to TRBJ1-5, with D hard to call. Germline V CDR1 and CDR2: MGHRA, YSYEKL. This CDR3 spans 17 amino acids. V lost 3 bases to trimming and J lost 2 bases, with 17 bases between them. CDR3 in amino acids: CASSQPSGRGGNQPQHF. CDR3 coding DNA: TGCGCCAGCAGCCAGCCGAGCGGCCGCGGGGGCAATCAGCCCCAGCATTTT.

This clonotype was detected a few times. As DNA, the CDR3 is TGTGCCAGCAGACCAAGACTAGCGAAGGGCACAGATACGCAGTATTTT. Translating it yields CASRPRLAKGTDTQYF. The gene calls are TRBV6-2 or TRBV6-3 and TRBJ2-3, with 8 bases aligning to TRBD2. The CDR3 extends over 16 amino acids. The V gene end was trimmed by 6 bases and the J gene end by 1 base; junction bases not matched to a gene: 9. CDR1 is MNHEY and CDR2 is SVGEGT in the germline V gene.

This clonotype has just one count. The rearrangement joins TRBV20-1 to TRBJ1-2, with a weak D call TRBD1 (5 bases). The CDR3 is 16 residues long. CDR1 is DFQATT, CDR2 SNEGSKA, per germline (reference sequence). Trimming removed 1 base at V and 0 bases at J, with 15 bases between. CDR3 sequence: CSARVPPTDSNYGYTF. CDR3 in DNA: TGCAGTGCTAGAGTCCCCCCGACAGATTCTAACTATGGCTACACCTTC.